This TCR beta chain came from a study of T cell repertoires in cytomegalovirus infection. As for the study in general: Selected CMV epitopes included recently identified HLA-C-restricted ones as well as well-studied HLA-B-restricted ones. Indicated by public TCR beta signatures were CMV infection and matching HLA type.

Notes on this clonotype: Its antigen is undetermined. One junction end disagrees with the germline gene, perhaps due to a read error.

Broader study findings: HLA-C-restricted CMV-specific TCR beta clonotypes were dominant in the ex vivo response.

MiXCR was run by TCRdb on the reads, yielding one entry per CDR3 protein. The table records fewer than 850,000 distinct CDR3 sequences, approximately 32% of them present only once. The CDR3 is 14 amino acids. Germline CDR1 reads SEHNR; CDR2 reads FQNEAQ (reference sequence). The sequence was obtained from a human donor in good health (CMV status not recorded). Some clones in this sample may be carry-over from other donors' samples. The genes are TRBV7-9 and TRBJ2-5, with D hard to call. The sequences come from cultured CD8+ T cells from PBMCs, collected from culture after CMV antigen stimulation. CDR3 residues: CASSISVPREAQYF. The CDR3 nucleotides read TGTGCCAGCAGTATCAGTGTACCAAGAGAGGCCCAGTACTTC.